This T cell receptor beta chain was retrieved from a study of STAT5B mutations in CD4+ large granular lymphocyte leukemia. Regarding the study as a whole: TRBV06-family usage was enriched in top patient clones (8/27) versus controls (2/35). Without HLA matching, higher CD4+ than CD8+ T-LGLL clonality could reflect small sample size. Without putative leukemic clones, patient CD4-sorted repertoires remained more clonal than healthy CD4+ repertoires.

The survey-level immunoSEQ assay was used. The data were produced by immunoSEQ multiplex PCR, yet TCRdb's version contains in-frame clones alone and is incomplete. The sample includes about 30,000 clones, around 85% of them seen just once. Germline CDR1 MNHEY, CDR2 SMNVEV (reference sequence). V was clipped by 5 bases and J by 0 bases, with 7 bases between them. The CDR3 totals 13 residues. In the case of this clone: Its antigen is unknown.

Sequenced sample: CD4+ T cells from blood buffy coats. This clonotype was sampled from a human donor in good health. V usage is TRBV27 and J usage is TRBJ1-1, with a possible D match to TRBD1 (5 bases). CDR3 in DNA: TGTGCCAGCAGTACGACAGTGAACACTGAAGCTTTCTTT. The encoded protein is CASSTTVNTEAFF.